The T cell receptor beta chain described here comes from a study of response to subunit inactivated influenza vaccine. Germline V CDR1 and CDR2: SGHRS, YFSETQ. The V and J ends lost 3 bases and 11 bases, in that order; junction bases with no gene match: 8. The CDR3 runs to 13 residues. This clonotype was seen a few times. TCRdb re-derived calls from the RT-PCR reads in MiXCR, one entry per CDR3 protein. The repertoire holds over 800,000 distinct CDR3 sequences, with roughly 20% as singletons. The material sequenced was PBMCs from blood, taken less than 6 days after vaccination. This sequence was found in a man aged 45-65 years who received an inactivated influenza vaccine. J is TRBJ2-1 and V is TRBV5-1; TRBD1 matches 7 bases. The CDR3 loop reads CASSSTTQGQQFF. CDR3 in DNA: TGCGCCAGCAGCTCAACAACACAGGGGCAGCAGTTCTTC.